This T cell receptor (beta chain) was profiled in a study of shared clonotypes between healthy human individuals. This CDR3 contains 14 residues. Germline V lookup: CDR1 SGHRS, CDR2 YFSETQ. Trimming pared 1 base from V and 5 bases from J, leaving 11 bases between. Measured with immunoSEQ multiplex PCR; TCRdb has only the in-frame clones, and not every one. Of fewer than 3 million clones listed, about nine tenths are singletons. This clonotype originated in a man aged 18 to 29 in good health. Some clones in this sample may be carry-over from other donors' samples. This sequence joins TRBV5-1 and TRBJ2-3, with D hard to call. The sequenced material came from naive CD4+ T cells from PBMCs. The subset: CD45RA+ positively selected. The CDR3 DNA follows: TGCGCCAGCAGCTTGACCAATACCGGAGATACGCAGTATTTT. Its translation: CASSLTNTGDTQYF.